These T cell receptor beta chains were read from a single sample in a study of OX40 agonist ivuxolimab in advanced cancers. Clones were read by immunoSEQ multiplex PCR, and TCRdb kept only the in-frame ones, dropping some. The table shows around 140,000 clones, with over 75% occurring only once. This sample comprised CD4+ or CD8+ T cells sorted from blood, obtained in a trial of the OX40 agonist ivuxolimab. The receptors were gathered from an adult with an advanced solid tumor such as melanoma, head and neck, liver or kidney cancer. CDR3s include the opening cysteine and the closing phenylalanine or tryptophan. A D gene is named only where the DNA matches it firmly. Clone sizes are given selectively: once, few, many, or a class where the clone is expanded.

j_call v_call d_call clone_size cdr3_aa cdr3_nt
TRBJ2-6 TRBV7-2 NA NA CASSLGRAPGANVLTF TGTGCCAGCAGCTTGGGCAGGGCTCCTGGGGCCAACGTCCTGACTTTC
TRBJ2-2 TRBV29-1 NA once CSVDLRGTGELFF TGCAGCGTTGATTTACGGGGCACCGGGGAGCTGTTTTTT
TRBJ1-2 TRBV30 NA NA CAWSVQGRAIEGF TGTGCCTGGAGTGTACAGGGCAGGGCGATAGAGGGATTC
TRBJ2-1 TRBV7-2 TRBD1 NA CASSLDRTSYNEQFF TGTGCCAGCAGCTTGGACAGGACTTCCTACAATGAGCAGTTCTTC
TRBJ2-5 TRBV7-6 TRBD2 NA CASSLARREGGQYF TGTGCCAGCAGCTTAGCGCGGAGGGAGGGCGGCCAGTACTTC
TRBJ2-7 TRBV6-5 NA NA CASSLDGYEQYF TGTGCCAGCAGCCTCGACGGGTACGAGCAGTACTTC
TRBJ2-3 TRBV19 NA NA CASSSNGRGTDTQYF TGTGCCAGTAGTTCCAATGGGCGGGGCACAGATACGCAGTATTTT
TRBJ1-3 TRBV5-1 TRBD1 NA CASSGQGASGNTIYF TGCGCCAGCAGCGGACAGGGGGCTTCTGGAAACACCATATATTTT
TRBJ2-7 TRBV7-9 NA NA CASSPWADIDEQYF TGTGCCAGCAGCCCCTGGGCGGACATTGACGAGCAGTACTTC
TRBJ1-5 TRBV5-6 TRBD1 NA CASSRTGGSQPQHF TGTGCCAGCAGCCGTACAGGGGGTTCTCAGCCCCAGCATTTT
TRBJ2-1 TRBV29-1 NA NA CSVVVAGKEQFF TGCAGCGTTGTGGTTGCCGGGAAGGAGCAGTTCTTC
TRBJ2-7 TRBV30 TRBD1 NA CAWAVQGIYEQYF TGTGCCTGGGCGGTACAGGGGATCTACGAGCAGTACTTC
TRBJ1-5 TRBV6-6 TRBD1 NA CASSYNDRGQPQHF TGTGCCAGCAGTTATAACGACAGGGGTCAGCCCCAGCATTTT
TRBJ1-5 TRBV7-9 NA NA CASSPLDNQPQHF TGTGCCAGCAGCCCCCTTGACAATCAGCCCCAGCATTTT
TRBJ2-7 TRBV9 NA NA CASSVGLHEGEQYF TGTGCCAGCAGCGTAGGTCTTCACGAAGGGGAGCAGTACTTC
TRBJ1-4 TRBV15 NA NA CATSRQDSTNEKLFF TGTGCCACCAGCAGACAGGACTCAACTAATGAAAAACTGTTTTTT
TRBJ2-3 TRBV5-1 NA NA CASSLEKGGTDTQYF TGCGCCAGCAGCTTGGAAAAGGGAGGCACAGATACGCAGTATTTT
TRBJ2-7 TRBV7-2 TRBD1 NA CASRSRGTGSDEQYF TGTGCCAGCAGATCCCGCGGGACAGGGTCCGACGAGCAGTACTTC
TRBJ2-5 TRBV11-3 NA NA CASSLGRGSGEETQYF TGTGCCAGCAGCTTAGGGAGGGGTAGCGGAGAAGAGACCCAGTACTTC
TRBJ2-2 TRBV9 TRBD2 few CASSFASGTNTGELFF TGTGCCAGCAGCTTCGCTAGCGGAACGAACACCGGGGAGCTGTTTTTT
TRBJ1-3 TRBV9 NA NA CASSVDEYSGNTIYF TGTGCCAGCAGCGTAGATGAGTACTCTGGAAACACCATATATTTT
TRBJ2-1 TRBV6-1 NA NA CASSEKPPLYNEQFF TGTGCCAGCAGTGAGAAGCCCCCGCTATACAATGAGCAGTTCTTC
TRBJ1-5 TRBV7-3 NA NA CASSAGDGGNQPQHF TGTGCCAGCAGCGCCGGGGACGGGGGAAATCAGCCCCAGCATTTT
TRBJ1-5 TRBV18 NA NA CASSPLQNSNQPQHF TGTGCCAGCTCACCACTCCAAAATAGCAATCAGCCCCAGCATTTT
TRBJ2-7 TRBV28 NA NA CAAGRTVTYEQYF TGTGCTGCGGGGCGCACCGTGACCTACGAGCAGTACTTC
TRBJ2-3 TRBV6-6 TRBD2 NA CASILAGGDTQYF TGTGCCAGCATCCTAGCGGGAGGGGATACGCAGTATTTT
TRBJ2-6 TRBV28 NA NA CASSFQGMSGANVLTF TGTGCCAGCAGTTTTCAGGGTATGTCTGGGGCCAACGTCCTGACTTTC
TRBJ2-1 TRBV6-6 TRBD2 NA CASTKREGRNEQFF TGTGCCAGCACTAAGCGGGAGGGCCGGAATGAGCAGTTCTTC
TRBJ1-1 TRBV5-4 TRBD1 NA CASSNNRGATEAFF TGTGCCAGCAGCAACAACAGGGGTGCCACTGAAGCTTTCTTT
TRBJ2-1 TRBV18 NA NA CASSRQKLNNEQFF TGTGCCAGCTCAAGACAGAAGTTAAACAATGAGCAGTTCTTC
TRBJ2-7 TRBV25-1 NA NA CASSEPRSLYEQYF TGTGCCAGCAGTGAACCCAGGTCCCTCTACGAGCAGTACTTC
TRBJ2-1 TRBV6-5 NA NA CASSYRWRDSYNEQFF TGTGCCAGCAGTTACCGCTGGCGGGATTCCTACAATGAGCAGTTCTTC
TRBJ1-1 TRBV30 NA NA CAWSDTFF TGTGCCTGGAGCGATACTTTCTTT
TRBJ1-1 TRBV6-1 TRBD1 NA CASSPRTGNTEAFF TGTGCCAGCAGTCCCAGGACAGGGAACACTGAAGCTTTCTTT
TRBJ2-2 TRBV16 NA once CASSQSSGLGELFF TGTGCCAGCAGCCAATCGTCCGGCCTCGGGGAGCTGTTTTTT
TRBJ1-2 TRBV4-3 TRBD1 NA CASSVRDRGSWGYTF TGCGCCAGCAGCGTCCGGGACAGGGGGTCTTGGGGCTACACCTTC
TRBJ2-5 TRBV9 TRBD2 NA CASSVTSGLETQYF TGTGCCAGCAGCGTTACTAGCGGTTTAGAGACCCAGTACTTC
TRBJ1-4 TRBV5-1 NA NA CASSQAGTPAEKLFF TGCGCCAGCAGCCAAGCCGGGACCCCGGCCGAAAAACTGTTTTTT
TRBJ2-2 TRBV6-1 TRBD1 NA CASSERGPNTGELFF TGTGCCAGCAGTGAAAGGGGGCCTAACACCGGGGAGCTGTTTTTT
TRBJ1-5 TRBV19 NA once CASSINGAQVLGDQPQHF TGTGCCAGTAGTATTAACGGGGCACAGGTTTTGGGGGATCAGCCCCAGCATTTT
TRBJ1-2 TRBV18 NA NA CASSPVSSTEANYGYTF TGTGCCAGCTCACCAGTATCGTCGACGGAAGCTAACTATGGCTACACCTTC
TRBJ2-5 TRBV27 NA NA CASKSFRREETQYF TGTGCCAGCAAGAGTTTCCGTCGGGAAGAGACCCAGTACTTC
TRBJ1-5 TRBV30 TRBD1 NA CAWSGQGSQPQHF TGTGCCTGGAGTGGACAGGGGTCGCAGCCCCAGCATTTT
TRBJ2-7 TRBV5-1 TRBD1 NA CASSIPGTGNYEQYF TGCGCCAGCAGCATCCCCGGGACAGGGAACTACGAGCAGTACTTC
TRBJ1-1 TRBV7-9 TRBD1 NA CASSLGQGFTEAFF TGTGCCAGCAGCCTGGGACAGGGATTTACTGAAGCTTTCTTT